This T cell receptor (beta chain) was recovered during a study of blood T cell repertoires in COVID-19. Study at large: The United States, Italy and Spain were the sources of the acute and convalescent COVID-19 samples. In each case, the material was cDNA or gDNA derived from T cells, B-cell-depleted T cells, or PBMCs.

Participants were aged about 18 to 100 years from more than 20 US areas. The trim removed 2 bases at V and 0 bases at J, leaving 9 bases unmatched. The germline CDR1 and CDR2 sequences are LGHNA and YNFKEQ. The CDR3 spans 18 residues. Original processing methods: Nucleated cell number was recorded as an estimate derived from reference gene primer amplification. Produced via immunoSEQ multiplex PCR; TCRdb's table is partial and in-frame only. From that table come the V and J calls and clone size; the DNA was used to work out D and trimming. Of 270,000 or so clones in the sample, over 80% are singletons; the top ten hold roughly 4.3%.

The chain has TRBV4-2 and TRBJ2-1, with 8 bases matching TRBD2. What was sequenced was PBMCs or T cells enriched from blood (not recorded which). This receptor was obtained from a woman aged 25 to 39 with acute COVID-19. The CDR3 is CASSQIPIAGSSYNEQFF. The CDR3 DNA is TGTGCCAGCAGCCAAATACCGATAGCGGGAAGCTCCTACAATGAGCAGTTCTTC.